This TCR beta chain was observed in a study of cytomegalovirus exposure and HLA in healthy donors. TCRdb keeps only in-frame clones here, not all; method: immunoSEQ multiplex PCR. The sample has fewer than 400,000 clones; roughly 89% are singletons. The V gene's germline CDR1 is SGHNT and CDR2 YENEEA. With 4 bases clipped from V and 5 bases from J, the junction kept 4 bases outside the gene matches. The CDR3 contains 14 residues. Worth noting for this clone: Its antigen is still unknown.

Study-wide findings and caveats: The study designated over 150 TCR beta chains cytomegalovirus-associated.

V usage is TRBV11-3 and J usage is TRBJ2-7; 11 positions agree with TRBD1. This receptor was obtained from a young woman in good health and CMV-seronegative. The sample taken for sequencing was PBMCs. The CDR3 DNA is TGTGCCAGCAGCTATGGACAGGGGGCCCACGAGCAGTACTTC. Its protein is CASSYGQGAHEQYF. The full variable domain, rest sourced from reference TRBV11-3 and TRBJ2-7, is EAGVVQSPRYKIIEKKQPVAFWCNPISGHNTLYWYLQNLGQGPELLIRYENEEAVDDSQLPKDRFSAERLKGVDSTLKIQPAELGDSAVYLCASSYGQGAHEQYFGPGTRLTVT.